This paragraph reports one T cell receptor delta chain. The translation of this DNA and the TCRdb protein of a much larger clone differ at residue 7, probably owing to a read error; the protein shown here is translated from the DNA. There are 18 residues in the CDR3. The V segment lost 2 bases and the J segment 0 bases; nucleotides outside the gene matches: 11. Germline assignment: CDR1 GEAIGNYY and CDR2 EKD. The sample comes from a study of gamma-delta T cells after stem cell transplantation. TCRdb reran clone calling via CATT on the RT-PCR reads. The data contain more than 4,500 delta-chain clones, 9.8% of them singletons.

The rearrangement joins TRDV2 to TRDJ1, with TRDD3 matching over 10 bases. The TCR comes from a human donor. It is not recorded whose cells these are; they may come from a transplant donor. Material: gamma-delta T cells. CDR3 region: CACDIVPGDTGYTDKLIF. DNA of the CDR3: TGTGCCTGTGACATCGTACCGGGGGATACGGGGTACACCGATAAACTCATCTTT.